One and the same sample provided the 3 T cell receptor beta chains below, sequenced in a study of T cells in Graves' hyperthyroidism and ophthalmopathy. Amplification targeted TCR beta CDR3 regions from RNA transcripts. Using the HTBI primer set, a first-round RT-PCR was run on the TCR CDR3. TCRdb processed the multiplex PCR reads anew with MiXCR; each CDR3 protein has one entry. The sample holds roughly 420,000 distinct CDR3 sequences, 15% to 18% seen once. Sequenced input: blood. The receptors derive from a woman between 18 and 29 years old with Graves' hyperthyroidism.

This clonotype occurred many times. DNA of the CDR3: TGTGCCTTACGGGGCGGGGGGAAGCTCTACAATGAGCAGTTCTTC. Its protein is CALRGGGKLYNEQFF. The chain recombines TRBV28 with TRBJ2-1; TRBD2 matches 8 bases. The trim removed 11 bases at V and 3 bases at J, leaving 12 bases unmatched. The CDR3 is 15 residues long. From germline, CDR1 is MDHEN and CDR2 SYDVKM.

The table lists this clonotype with many counts. The chain combines TRBV28 with TRBJ1-5; possible D gene TRBD1, 5 bases. Germline assignment: CDR1 MDHEN and CDR2 SYDVKM. V shed 2 bases and J shed 0 bases, with 11 bases lying between them. CDR3 size: 16 residues. Written as DNA, the CDR3 is TGTGCCAGCAGTTTAATCGGGGACTATAGCAATCAGCCCCAGCATTTT. Translated: CASSLIGDYSNQPQHF.

V gene TRBV12-3 or TRBV12-4 combines with J gene TRBJ1-5; unclear D gene. The germline V and J ends were trimmed by 3 bases and 6 bases, with 12 bases remaining between them. The CDR3 length is 14 residues. The CDR3: CASSFGTVGQPQHF. CDR3 nucleotide sequence: TGTGCCAGCAGTTTCGGAACTGTCGGTCAGCCCCAGCATTTT.